Sequencing of this T cell receptor beta chain was carried out in a study of shared clonotypes between healthy human individuals. Study conclusions and caveats: The study found lower generation probabilities in non-shared clonotypes than in those shared by all four donors. The represented genetic and exposure-history diversity was limited by the small number of donors.

With respect to this clone: The antigen remains unidentified. This sample also contains other DNA sequences that code for the same CDR3.

Deep level was the assay's run setting. Sequencing used immunoSEQ multiplex PCR; TCRdb keeps in-frame clones, though not all of them. This table has hundreds of thousands of clones, around 67% appearing once. Memory CD4+ cells were the fraction left after CD45RA+ naive selection. This CDR3 has 14 residues. Trimming took 1 base from V and 1 from J, leaving 7 bases between them. Germline lookup yields CDR1 SEHNR and CDR2 FQNEAQ (reference sequence). V and J are TRBV7-9 and TRBJ1-1; D unclear. The sequence came from a woman aged 30 to 39 in good health. The sample consisted of memory CD4+ T cells sorted from blood. Subset in this sample: CD45RA-negative fraction. CDR3 region: CASSLGTANTEAFF. The CDR3 region has the DNA TGTGCCAGCAGCTTAGGTACAGCGAACACTGAAGCTTTCTTT.